This T cell receptor beta chain was recovered during a study of T cell repertoires in cytomegalovirus infection. Study-level background: Both a matching HLA type and CMV infection were indicated by public TCR beta signatures.

TCRdb processed the reads anew with MiXCR; each CDR3 protein has one entry. Of hundreds of thousands of distinct CDR3 sequences detected, more than 40% appear once; the ten largest clones hold about two fifths. The germline V gene encodes CDR1 SGHRS and CDR2 YFSETQ. Trimming pared 0 bases from V and 2 bases from J, leaving 18 bases between. The CDR3 consists of 18 residues. Points on this clonotype: Its target is not known.

The sequence derives from a human donor in good health (CMV status not recorded). Some clones in this sample may be carry-over from other donors' samples. The source was cultured PBMCs, collected from culture after CMV antigen stimulation. The chain couples TRBV5-1 to TRBJ2-1; D may be TRBD1 or TRBD2 (5 bases each). In nucleotides, the CDR3 is TGCGCCAGCAGCTTGGCCTGGGGCGGGTATTCCACCTACAATGAGCAGTTCTTC. This sequence encodes CASSLAWGGYSTYNEQFF. The full variable domain, rest sourced from reference TRBV5-1 and TRBJ2-1, is KAGVTQTPRYLIKTRGQQVTLSCSPISGHRSVSWYQQTPGQGLQFLFEYFSETQRNKGNFPGRFSGRQFSNSRSEMNVSTLELGDSALYLCASSLAWGGYSTYNEQFFGPGTRLTVL.